One and the same sample provided the 2 T cell receptor beta chains below, sequenced in a study of T cell responses to AZD1222 COVID-19 vaccine. The protocol was immunoSEQ multiplex PCR, while the TCRdb copy is restricted to in-frame clones and leaves out a portion. Of 120,000 or so clones in the sample, around nine tenths were seen once. Sequenced here: peripheral blood, sampled on day 0 of AZD1222 vaccination. The receptors stem from an adult in good health.

The chain uses TRBV6-6 and TRBJ1-5; a possible D gene is TRBD1 (5 bases). The V and J ends lost 2 bases and 11 bases respectively, with 10 bases between them. This CDR3 has 12 residues. The germline CDR1 and CDR2 sequences are MNHNY and SVGAGI (reference sequence). This CDR3 reads CASSYKGIAQHF. DNA for the CDR3: TGTGCCAGCAGTTACAAGGGGATAGCCCAGCATTTT.

The chain recombines TRBV18 with TRBJ2-7, with D possibly TRBD2 on 5 matching bases. The CDR3 covers 14 residues. Germline CDR1 and CDR2: KGHSH and LQKENI. V was pared by 3 bases and J by 2 bases, with 11 bases between. The CDR3 here is CASSPEVGAYEQYF. The DNA for the CDR3 is TGTGCCAGCTCACCGGAGGTTGGGGCCTACGAGCAGTACTTC. Using reference TRBV18 and TRBJ2-7 for the parts outside the CDR3, the full variable domain is NAGVMQNPRHLVRRRGQEARLRCSPMKGHSHVYWYRQLPEEGLKFMVYLQKENIIDESGMPKERFSAEFPKEGPSILRIQQVVRGDSAAYFCASSPEVGAYEQYFGPGTRLTVT.